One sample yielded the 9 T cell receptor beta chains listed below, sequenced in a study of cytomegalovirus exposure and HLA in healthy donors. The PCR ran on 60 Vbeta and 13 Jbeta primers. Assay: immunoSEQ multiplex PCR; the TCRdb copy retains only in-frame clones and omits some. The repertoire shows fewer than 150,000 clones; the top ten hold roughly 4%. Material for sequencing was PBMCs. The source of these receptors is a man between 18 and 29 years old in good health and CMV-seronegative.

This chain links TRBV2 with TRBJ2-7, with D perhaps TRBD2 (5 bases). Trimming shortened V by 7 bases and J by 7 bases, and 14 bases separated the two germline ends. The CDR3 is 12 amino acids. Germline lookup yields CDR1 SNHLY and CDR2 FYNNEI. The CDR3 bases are TGTGCCAGCATAGAGGGAAGGGAGGAGCAGTACTTC. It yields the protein CASIEGREEQYF.

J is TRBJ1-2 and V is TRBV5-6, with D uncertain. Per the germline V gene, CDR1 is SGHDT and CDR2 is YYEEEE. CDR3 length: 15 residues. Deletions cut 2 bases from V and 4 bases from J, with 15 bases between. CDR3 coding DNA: TGTGCCAGCAGCTTCGTTGAGAATCCTATCTATGGCTACACCTTC. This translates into CASSFVENPIYGYTF. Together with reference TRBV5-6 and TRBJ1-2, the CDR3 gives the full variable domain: DAGVTQSPTHLIKTRGQQVTLRCSPKSGHDTVSWYQQALGQGPQFIFQYYEEEERQRGNFPDRFSGHQFPNYSSELNVNALLLGDSALYLCASSFVENPIYGYTFGSGTRLTVV.

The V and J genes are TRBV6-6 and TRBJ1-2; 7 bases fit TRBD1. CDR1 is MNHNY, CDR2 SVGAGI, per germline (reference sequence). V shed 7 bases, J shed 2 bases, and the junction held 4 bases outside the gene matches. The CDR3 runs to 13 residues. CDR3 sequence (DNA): TGTGCCAGCACTCGGGACAGCAACTATGGCTACACCTTC. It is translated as CASTRDSNYGYTF.

In nucleotides, the CDR3 is TGCGCCAGCAGTTCGACAGGGTGGGGAACTGAAGCTTTCTTT. Amino acid sequence: CASSSTGWGTEAFF. The rearrangement links TRBV5-1 to TRBJ1-1; 7 bases fit TRBD1. The CDR3 is 14 residues long. The trim removed 5 bases at V and 5 bases at J, leaving 9 bases unmatched. In germline, CDR1 is SGHRS, CDR2 YFSETQ.

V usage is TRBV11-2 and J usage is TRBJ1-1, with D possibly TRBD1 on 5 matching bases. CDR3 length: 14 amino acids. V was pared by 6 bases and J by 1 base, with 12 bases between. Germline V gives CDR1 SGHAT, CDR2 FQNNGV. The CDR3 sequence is CASRSVGANTEAFF. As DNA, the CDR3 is TGTGCCAGCAGATCCGTAGGGGCGAACACTGAAGCTTTCTTT.

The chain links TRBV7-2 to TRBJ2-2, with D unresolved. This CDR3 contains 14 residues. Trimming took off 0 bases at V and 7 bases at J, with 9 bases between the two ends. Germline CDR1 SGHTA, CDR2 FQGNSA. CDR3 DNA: TGTGCCAGCAGCTTAGCGCTAGTGGGCGGGGAGCTGTTTTTT. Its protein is CASSLALVGGELFF. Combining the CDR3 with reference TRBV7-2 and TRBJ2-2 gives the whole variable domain GAGVSQSPSNKVTEKGKDVELRCDPISGHTALYWYRQSLGQGLEFLIYFQGNSAPDKSGLPSDRFSAERTGGSVSTLTIQRTQQEDSAVYLCASSLALVGGELFFGEGSRLTVL.

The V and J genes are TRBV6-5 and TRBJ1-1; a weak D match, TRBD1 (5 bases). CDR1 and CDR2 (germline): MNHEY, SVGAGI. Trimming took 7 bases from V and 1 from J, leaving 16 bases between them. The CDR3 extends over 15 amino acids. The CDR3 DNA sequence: TGTGCCAGCAATACAGGAACAAGGGGGAACACTGAAGCTTTCTTT. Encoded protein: CASNTGTRGNTEAFF.

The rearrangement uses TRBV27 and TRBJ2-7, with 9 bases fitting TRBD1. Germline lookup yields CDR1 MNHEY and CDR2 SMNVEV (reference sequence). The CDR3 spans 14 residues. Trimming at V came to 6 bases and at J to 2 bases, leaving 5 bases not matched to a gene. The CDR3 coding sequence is TGTGCCAGCAGCCGACAGGGGGTAACCTACGAGCAGTACTTC. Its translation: CASSRQGVTYEQYF.

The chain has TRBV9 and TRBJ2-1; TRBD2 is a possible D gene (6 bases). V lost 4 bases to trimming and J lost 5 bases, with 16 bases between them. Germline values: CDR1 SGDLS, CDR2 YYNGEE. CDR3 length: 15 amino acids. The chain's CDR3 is CASSYGTDPHNEQFF. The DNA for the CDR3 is TGTGCCAGCAGCTACGGGACTGACCCCCACAATGAGCAGTTCTTC.